The clone carrying this TCR beta chain was observed once. The data belong to a study of cytomegalovirus exposure and HLA in healthy donors. 13 Jbeta primers and 60 Vbeta primers were used for the PCR. Sequenced by immunoSEQ multiplex PCR; TCRdb stores in-frame clones only, minus some. Of about 120,000 clones listed, 81% are singletons. The sequence came from a man between 18 and 35 years old in good health and CMV-seropositive. Sequencing was carried out using PBMCs.

The CDR3 DNA follows: TGTGCCAGCAGCCAGGACAGACAAGAGACCCAGTACTTC. It translates to CASSQDRQETQYF. The chain uses TRBV5-4 and TRBJ2-5, with a possible D match to TRBD1 (6 bases). The CDR3 covers 13 residues. Trimming cost V 4 bases and J 2 bases, with 9 bases left between them. Per the germline V gene, CDR1 is SGHNT and CDR2 is YYREEE (reference sequence). The full variable domain, completed using reference TRBV5-4 and TRBJ2-5, is ETGVTQSPTHLIKTRGQQVTLRCSSQSGHNTVSWYQQALGQGPQFIFQYYREEENGRGNFPPRFSGLQFPNYSSELNVNALELDDSALYLCASSQDRQETQYFGPGTRLLVL.